The rows below give T cell receptor beta chains drawn from one sample of a study of blood T cell repertoires in COVID-19. The method was immunoSEQ multiplex PCR; TCRdb's version includes in-frame clones alone and lacks a portion of them. This table has 200,000 to 300,000 clones, 85% to 90% appearing once. Source material: PBMCs or T cells enriched from blood (not recorded which). Receptors were obtained from a man aged 40-50 years who had recovered from COVID-19. CDR3s include the opening cysteine and the closing phenylalanine or tryptophan. Each record gives: CDR3 length, D gene, V gene, J gene, clone size, CDR3 protein, CDR3 DNA. D genes are given only for firm matches. Size tells how often a clone was seen (once, few, many) or the class of an expanded clone, and some rows leave it out.

len: 17; d_gene: .; v_gene: TRBV7-6; j_gene: TRBJ1-6; abundance: many; CDR3aa: CASSPAVAGQVSSPLHF; CDR3nt: TGTGCCAGCAGCCCTGCGGTGGCAGGGCAAGTGAGCTCACCCCTCCACTTT
len: 13; d_gene: TRBD1; v_gene: TRBV30; j_gene: TRBJ1-1; abundance: .; CDR3aa: CAWRKGAYTEAFF; CDR3nt: TGTGCCTGGAGAAAGGGGGCCTACACTGAAGCTTTCTTT
len: 15; d_gene: .; v_gene: TRBV11-2; j_gene: TRBJ2-7; abundance: .; CDR3aa: CASSLVSQGKYEQYF; CDR3nt: TGTGCCAGCAGCTTAGTTAGCCAGGGGAAATACGAGCAGTACTTC
len: 15; d_gene: .; v_gene: TRBV6-5; j_gene: TRBJ2-7; abundance: once; CDR3aa: CASSYSGGRSAEQYF; CDR3nt: TGTGCCAGCAGTTACTCAGGAGGGCGGAGTGCCGAGCAGTACTTC
len: 13; d_gene: .; v_gene: TRBV15; j_gene: TRBJ1-1; abundance: .; CDR3aa: CATRKAGNTEAFF; CDR3nt: TGTGCCACCAGGAAAGCGGGTAACACTGAAGCTTTCTTT
len: 14; d_gene: .; v_gene: TRBV30; j_gene: TRBJ1-1; abundance: .; CDR3aa: CAWSLSPLNTEAFF; CDR3nt: TGTGCCTGGAGCCTCTCCCCTTTGAACACTGAAGCTTTCTTT
len: 13; d_gene: .; v_gene: TRBV5-1; j_gene: TRBJ1-1; abundance: .; CDR3aa: CASSLGDVTEAFF; CDR3nt: TGCGCCAGCAGCTTGGGAGATGTCACTGAAGCTTTCTTT
len: 14; d_gene: TRBD2; v_gene: TRBV20-1; j_gene: TRBJ2-3; abundance: once; CDR3aa: CSASRGGVTDTQYF; CDR3nt: TGCAGTGCTAGTCGGGGGGGCGTCACAGATACGCAGTATTTT
len: 12; d_gene: TRBD1; v_gene: TRBV30; j_gene: TRBJ2-5; abundance: .; CDR3aa: CAWDRDTETQYF; CDR3nt: TGTGCCTGGGACAGGGATACGGAGACCCAGTACTTC
len: 15; d_gene: .; v_gene: TRBV5-4; j_gene: TRBJ2-1; abundance: .; CDR3aa: CASSGRGTSYNEQFF; CDR3nt: TGTGCCAGCAGCGGCCGGGGGACCTCCTACAATGAGCAGTTCTTC
len: 15; d_gene: .; v_gene: TRBV24-1; j_gene: TRBJ1-4; abundance: .; CDR3aa: CATSERTANNEKLFF; CDR3nt: TGTGCCACCAGTGAAAGGACAGCAAATAATGAAAAACTGTTTTTT
len: 16; d_gene: .; v_gene: TRBV4-2; j_gene: TRBJ1-3; abundance: .; CDR3aa: CASSQEAFSSGNTIYF; CDR3nt: TGTGCCAGCAGCCAAGAAGCCTTCTCCTCTGGAAACACCATATATTTT
len: 12; d_gene: .; v_gene: TRBV28; j_gene: TRBJ1-4; abundance: once; CDR3aa: CASRAGSVGLFF; CDR3nt: TGTGCCAGCAGGGCAGGGTCGGTGGGACTGTTTTTT
len: 14; d_gene: .; v_gene: TRBV16; j_gene: TRBJ1-5; abundance: few; CDR3aa: CASSQFGRNQPQHF; CDR3nt: TGTGCCAGCAGCCAATTCGGTCGGAATCAGCCCCAGCATTTT
len: 17; d_gene: TRBD1; v_gene: TRBV18; j_gene: TRBJ2-6; abundance: .; CDR3aa: CASSPGQASSGANVLTF; CDR3nt: TGTGCCAGCTCACCGGGACAGGCATCCTCTGGGGCCAACGTCCTGACTTTC
len: 17; d_gene: TRBD2; v_gene: TRBV7-6; j_gene: TRBJ2-1; abundance: .; CDR3aa: CASSSRTSGKNYNEQFF; CDR3nt: TGTGCCAGCAGCTCCCGGACTAGCGGGAAAAACTACAATGAGCAGTTCTTC
len: 11; d_gene: .; v_gene: TRBV30; j_gene: TRBJ2-1; abundance: .; CDR3aa: CAWRRYNEQFF; CDR3nt: TGTGCCTGGAGGAGATACAATGAGCAGTTCTTC
len: 15; d_gene: TRBD1; v_gene: TRBV7-3; j_gene: TRBJ1-2; abundance: .; CDR3aa: CASSLNNRGTYGYTF; CDR3nt: TGTGCCAGCAGCTTAAACAACAGGGGGACCTATGGCTACACCTTC
len: 15; d_gene: TRBD1; v_gene: TRBV7-9; j_gene: TRBJ1-4; abundance: .; CDR3aa: CASSYGQAEGEKLFF; CDR3nt: TGTGCCAGCAGCTATGGACAGGCGGAGGGTGAAAAACTGTTTTTT
len: 18; d_gene: TRBD1; v_gene: TRBV19; j_gene: TRBJ2-7; abundance: .; CDR3aa: CASRMPKGDRLLSYEQYF; CDR3nt: TGTGCCAGTAGAATGCCAAAGGGGGACAGGTTGCTCTCCTACGAGCAGTACTTC
len: 14; d_gene: .; v_gene: TRBV29-1; j_gene: TRBJ2-7; abundance: .; CDR3aa: CSVLPRERHYEQYF; CDR3nt: TGCAGCGTTTTGCCCCGGGAGAGGCACTACGAGCAGTACTTC
len: 14; d_gene: .; v_gene: TRBV27; j_gene: TRBJ1-5; abundance: .; CDR3aa: CASSLERFNQPQHF; CDR3nt: TGTGCCAGCAGTTTAGAACGGTTCAATCAGCCCCAGCATTTT
len: 13; d_gene: .; v_gene: TRBV19; j_gene: TRBJ1-1; abundance: .; CDR3aa: CASSIQGIGEAFF; CDR3nt: TGTGCCAGTAGTATCCAGGGTATCGGTGAAGCTTTCTTT
len: 15; d_gene: TRBD1; v_gene: TRBV18; j_gene: TRBJ2-1; abundance: .; CDR3aa: CASSSYGQGYNEQFF; CDR3nt: TGTGCCAGCTCATCGTATGGACAGGGCTACAATGAGCAGTTCTTC
len: 14; d_gene: .; v_gene: TRBV9; j_gene: TRBJ1-6; abundance: once; CDR3aa: CASSVVGGNSPLHF; CDR3nt: TGTGCCAGCAGCGTAGTTGGCGGAAATTCACCCCTCCACTTT
len: 14; d_gene: .; v_gene: TRBV3-1/TRBV3-2; j_gene: TRBJ2-5; abundance: .; CDR3aa: CASSPNRGGETQYF; CDR3nt: TGTGCCAGCAGCCCCAACAGGGGGGGGGAGACCCAGTACTTC
len: 16; d_gene: .; v_gene: TRBV14; j_gene: TRBJ2-1; abundance: .; CDR3aa: CASSLRQIGAYNEQFF; CDR3nt: TGTGCCAGCAGCCTAAGACAGATCGGCGCCTACAATGAGCAGTTCTTC
len: 15; d_gene: TRBD1; v_gene: TRBV7-9; j_gene: TRBJ2-1; abundance: .; CDR3aa: CASSSPYTGGWEQFF; CDR3nt: TGTGCCAGCAGCTCCCCTTATACAGGGGGCTGGGAGCAGTTCTTC
len: 18; d_gene: TRBD1; v_gene: TRBV30; j_gene: TRBJ2-6; abundance: .; CDR3aa: CAWSARGQEISGANVLTF; CDR3nt: TGTGCCTGGAGTGCTAGAGGACAGGAGATCTCTGGGGCCAACGTCCTGACTTTC
len: 14; d_gene: .; v_gene: TRBV7-2; j_gene: TRBJ1-5; abundance: .; CDR3aa: CASSLGGGSQPQHF; CDR3nt: TGTGCCAGCAGCTTAGGGGGAGGGAGCCAGCCCCAGCATTTT
len: 14; d_gene: TRBD2; v_gene: TRBV27; j_gene: TRBJ2-7; abundance: .; CDR3aa: CASSFRLAGDEQYF; CDR3nt: TGTGCCAGCAGTTTTAGGCTAGCGGGAGACGAGCAGTACTTC
len: 15; d_gene: TRBD1; v_gene: TRBV7-2; j_gene: TRBJ2-7; abundance: .; CDR3aa: CASRIGTGASYEQYF; CDR3nt: TGTGCCAGCAGGATCGGGACAGGGGCATCCTACGAGCAGTACTTC
len: 15; d_gene: TRBD1; v_gene: TRBV29-1; j_gene: TRBJ2-3; abundance: .; CDR3aa: CSVSETGGRTDTQYF; CDR3nt: TGCAGCGTTTCTGAGACAGGGGGCCGGACAGATACGCAGTATTTT
len: 14; d_gene: TRBD2; v_gene: TRBV6-5; j_gene: TRBJ2-3; abundance: .; CDR3aa: CASQTSGGPDTQYF; CDR3nt: TGTGCCAGCCAGACTAGCGGGGGACCAGATACGCAGTATTTT
len: 14; d_gene: .; v_gene: TRBV30; j_gene: TRBJ1-4; abundance: few; CDR3aa: CAWRIRGGDEKLFF; CDR3nt: TGTGCCTGGAGGATAAGGGGGGGCGATGAAAAACTGTTTTTT
len: 15; d_gene: TRBD2; v_gene: TRBV5-1; j_gene: TRBJ2-5; abundance: .; CDR3aa: CASGNQRGDQETQYF; CDR3nt: TGCGCCAGCGGAAACCAGCGGGGGGATCAAGAGACCCAGTACTTC
len: 13; d_gene: TRBD1; v_gene: TRBV28; j_gene: TRBJ2-2; abundance: .; CDR3aa: CASGQDYTGELFF; CDR3nt: TGTGCCTCAGGACAGGACTACACCGGGGAGCTGTTTTTT
len: 15; d_gene: TRBD1; v_gene: TRBV30; j_gene: TRBJ2-2; abundance: .; CDR3aa: CAWSRGGEGTGELFF; CDR3nt: TGTGCCTGGAGTCGAGGGGGCGAAGGTACCGGGGAGCTGTTTTTT
len: 14; d_gene: .; v_gene: TRBV30; j_gene: TRBJ1-1; abundance: .; CDR3aa: CAWRGRGPNTEAFF; CDR3nt: TGTGCCTGGAGGGGGAGAGGGCCGAACACTGAAGCTTTCTTT
len: 15; d_gene: TRBD1; v_gene: TRBV18; j_gene: TRBJ1-1; abundance: .; CDR3aa: CASSPQGQGRTEAFF; CDR3nt: TGTGCCAGCTCACCCCAGGGACAGGGGAGGACTGAAGCTTTCTTT
len: 12; d_gene: .; v_gene: TRBV28; j_gene: TRBJ2-5; abundance: .; CDR3aa: CASAGSRETQYF; CDR3nt: TGTGCCAGCGCTGGTAGTCGGGAGACCCAGTACTTC
len: 15; d_gene: TRBD1; v_gene: TRBV7-9; j_gene: TRBJ1-2; abundance: .; CDR3aa: CASSFPGQGGYGYTF; CDR3nt: TGTGCCAGCAGCTTTCCCGGACAGGGGGGCTATGGCTACACCTTC
len: 13; d_gene: .; v_gene: TRBV5-6; j_gene: TRBJ1-5; abundance: .; CDR3aa: CASSLSRDQPQHF; CDR3nt: TGTGCCAGCAGCTTGTCGAGGGATCAGCCCCAGCATTTT
len: 15; d_gene: TRBD1; v_gene: TRBV7-8; j_gene: TRBJ1-6; abundance: .; CDR3aa: CASSARDRESSPLHF; CDR3nt: TGTGCCAGCAGCGCCCGGGACAGGGAAAGTTCACCCCTCCACTTT
len: 16; d_gene: TRBD1; v_gene: TRBV7-9; j_gene: TRBJ1-6; abundance: .; CDR3aa: CASSLPVGQGHGPLHF; CDR3nt: TGTGCCAGCAGCTTACCGGTGGGACAGGGGCATGGACCCCTCCACTTT
len: 13; d_gene: .; v_gene: TRBV2; j_gene: TRBJ1-5; abundance: .; CDR3aa: CASRIDSIQPQHF; CDR3nt: TGTGCCAGCCGGATCGACTCCATCCAGCCCCAGCATTTT
len: 16; d_gene: .; v_gene: TRBV28; j_gene: TRBJ1-5; abundance: .; CDR3aa: CASIPSLGRGNQPQHF; CDR3nt: TGTGCCAGTATCCCGAGTTTGGGGCGAGGCAATCAGCCCCAGCATTTT
len: 12; d_gene: TRBD1; v_gene: TRBV7-9; j_gene: TRBJ1-2; abundance: .; CDR3aa: CASSRTGYGYTF; CDR3nt: TGTGCCAGCAGCCGGACAGGTTATGGCTACACCTTC
len: 14; d_gene: .; v_gene: TRBV2; j_gene: TRBJ2-1; abundance: .; CDR3aa: CASSPGVEAGEQFF; CDR3nt: TGTGCCAGCAGCCCCGGGGTGGAAGCCGGTGAGCAGTTCTTC
len: 15; d_gene: TRBD1; v_gene: TRBV5-1; j_gene: TRBJ2-7; abundance: .; CDR3aa: CASSLDQGAGYEQYF; CDR3nt: TGCGCCAGCAGCTTGGATCAGGGGGCTGGATACGAGCAGTACTTC
len: 14; d_gene: TRBD1; v_gene: TRBV4-2; j_gene: TRBJ1-5; abundance: .; CDR3aa: CASSQETGEQPQHF; CDR3nt: TGTGCCAGCAGCCAAGAAACAGGGGAACAGCCCCAGCATTTT
len: 15; d_gene: TRBD1; v_gene: TRBV2; j_gene: TRBJ1-4; abundance: .; CDR3aa: CASSRDEGADEKLFF; CDR3nt: TGTGCCAGCAGCCGAGATGAGGGGGCGGATGAAAAACTGTTTTTT
len: 13; d_gene: .; v_gene: TRBV9; j_gene: TRBJ1-2; abundance: .; CDR3aa: CASSPWTANGYTF; CDR3nt: TGTGCCAGCAGCCCCTGGACAGCGAATGGCTACACCTTC
len: 15; d_gene: TRBD1; v_gene: TRBV18; j_gene: TRBJ2-5; abundance: .; CDR3aa: CASSPWTGRAETQYF; CDR3nt: TGTGCCAGCTCACCCTGGACAGGGCGGGCAGAGACCCAGTACTTC
len: 15; d_gene: TRBD2; v_gene: TRBV5-8; j_gene: TRBJ2-3; abundance: .; CDR3aa: CASSFLAGGTDTQYF; CDR3nt: TGTGCCAGCAGTTTTCTAGCGGGAGGTACAGATACGCAGTATTTT
len: 15; d_gene: .; v_gene: TRBV18; j_gene: TRBJ1-1; abundance: .; CDR3aa: CASSPTGFMNTEAFF; CDR3nt: TGTGCCAGCTCACCTACAGGTTTTATGAACACTGAAGCTTTCTTT
len: 16; d_gene: TRBD2; v_gene: TRBV30; j_gene: TRBJ2-1; abundance: few; CDR3aa: CAWSELAGGLYNEQFF; CDR3nt: TGTGCCTGGAGTGAACTAGCGGGGGGCCTATACAATGAGCAGTTCTTC